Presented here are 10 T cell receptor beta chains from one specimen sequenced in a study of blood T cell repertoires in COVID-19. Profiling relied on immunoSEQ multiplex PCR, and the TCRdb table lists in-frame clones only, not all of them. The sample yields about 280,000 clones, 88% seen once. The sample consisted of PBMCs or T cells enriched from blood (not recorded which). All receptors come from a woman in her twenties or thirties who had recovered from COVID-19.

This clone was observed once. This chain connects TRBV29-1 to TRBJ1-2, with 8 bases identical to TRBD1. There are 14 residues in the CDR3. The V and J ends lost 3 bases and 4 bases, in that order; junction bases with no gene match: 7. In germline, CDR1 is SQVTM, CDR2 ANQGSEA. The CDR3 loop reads CSVEERDRSYGYTF. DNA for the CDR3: TGCAGCGTTGAGGAGCGGGACAGGAGCTATGGCTACACCTTC.

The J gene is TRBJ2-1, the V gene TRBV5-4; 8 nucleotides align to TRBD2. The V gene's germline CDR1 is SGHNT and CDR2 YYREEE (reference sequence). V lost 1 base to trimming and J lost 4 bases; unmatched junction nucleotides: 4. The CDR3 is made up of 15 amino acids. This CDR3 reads CASSLLERGYNEQFF. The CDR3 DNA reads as TGTGCCAGCAGCTTGTTAGAGCGGGGGTACAATGAGCAGTTCTTC.

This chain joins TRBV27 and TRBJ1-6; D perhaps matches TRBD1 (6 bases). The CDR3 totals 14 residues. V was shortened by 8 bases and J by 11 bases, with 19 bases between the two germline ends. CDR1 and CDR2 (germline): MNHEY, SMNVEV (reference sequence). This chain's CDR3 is CASVLTGSGAPLHF. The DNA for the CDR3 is TGTGCCAGCGTACTAACAGGGTCTGGGGCACCCCTCCACTTT.

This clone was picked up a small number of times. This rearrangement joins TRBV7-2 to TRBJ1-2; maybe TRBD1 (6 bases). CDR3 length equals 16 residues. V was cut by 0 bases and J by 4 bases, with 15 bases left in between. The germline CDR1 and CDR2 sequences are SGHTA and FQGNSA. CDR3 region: CASSLAPRTVFYGYTF. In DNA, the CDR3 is TGTGCCAGCAGCTTAGCTCCCAGGACAGTATTCTATGGCTACACCTTC. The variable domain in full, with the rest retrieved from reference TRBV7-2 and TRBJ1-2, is GAGVSQSPSNKVTEKGKDVELRCDPISGHTALYWYRQSLGQGLEFLIYFQGNSAPDKSGLPSDRFSAERTGGSVSTLTIQRTQQEDSAVYLCASSLAPRTVFYGYTFGSGTRLTVV.

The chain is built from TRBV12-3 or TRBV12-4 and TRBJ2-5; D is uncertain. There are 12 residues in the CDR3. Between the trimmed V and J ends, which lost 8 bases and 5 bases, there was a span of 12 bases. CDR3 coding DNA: TGTGCCAGCGGTACCACGCGGGAGACCCAGTACTTC. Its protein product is CASGTTRETQYF.

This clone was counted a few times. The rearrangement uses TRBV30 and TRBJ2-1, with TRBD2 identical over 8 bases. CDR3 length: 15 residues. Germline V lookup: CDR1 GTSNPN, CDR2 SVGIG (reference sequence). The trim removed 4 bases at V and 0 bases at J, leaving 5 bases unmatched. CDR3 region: CAWIRGGPSYNEQFF. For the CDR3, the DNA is TGTGCCTGGATCCGGGGGGGGCCCTCCTACAATGAGCAGTTCTTC.

Here the CDR3 reads CASRGGLSDETQYF. CDR3 bases: TGCGCCAGCCGAGGGGGATTGAGTGATGAGACCCAGTACTTC. The V and J genes are TRBV5-1 and TRBJ2-5; a weak D match, TRBD1 (6 bases). Germline V CDR1 and CDR2: SGHRS, YFSETQ. This CDR3 spans 14 amino acids. Trimming took 7 bases from V and 5 from J, leaving 18 bases between them.

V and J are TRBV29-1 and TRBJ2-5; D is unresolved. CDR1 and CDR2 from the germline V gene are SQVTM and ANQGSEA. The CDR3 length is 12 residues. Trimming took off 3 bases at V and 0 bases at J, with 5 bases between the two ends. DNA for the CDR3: TGCAGCGTTGATGGCTACCAAGAGACCCAGTACTTC. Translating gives CSVDGYQETQYF. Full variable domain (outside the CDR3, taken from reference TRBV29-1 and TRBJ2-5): SAVISQKPSRDICQRGTSLTIQCQVDSQVTMMFWYRQQPGQSLTLIATANQGSEATYESGFVIDKFPISRPNLTFSTLTVSNMSPEDSSIYLCSVDGYQETQYFGPGTRLLVL.

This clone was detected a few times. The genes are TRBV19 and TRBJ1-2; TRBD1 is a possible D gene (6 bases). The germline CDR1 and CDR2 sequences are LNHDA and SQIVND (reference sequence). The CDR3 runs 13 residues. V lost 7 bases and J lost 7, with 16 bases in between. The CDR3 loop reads CASKDTGLGGYTF. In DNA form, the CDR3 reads TGTGCCAGTAAGGACACAGGGTTGGGTGGCTACACCTTC.

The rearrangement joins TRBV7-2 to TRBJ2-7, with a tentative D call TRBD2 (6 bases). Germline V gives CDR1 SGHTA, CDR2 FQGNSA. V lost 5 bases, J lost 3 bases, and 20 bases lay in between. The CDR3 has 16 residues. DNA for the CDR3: TGTGCCAGCAGCCAACGGGTGACGGGAGTGGGCTACGAGCAGTACTTC. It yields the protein CASSQRVTGVGYEQYF.